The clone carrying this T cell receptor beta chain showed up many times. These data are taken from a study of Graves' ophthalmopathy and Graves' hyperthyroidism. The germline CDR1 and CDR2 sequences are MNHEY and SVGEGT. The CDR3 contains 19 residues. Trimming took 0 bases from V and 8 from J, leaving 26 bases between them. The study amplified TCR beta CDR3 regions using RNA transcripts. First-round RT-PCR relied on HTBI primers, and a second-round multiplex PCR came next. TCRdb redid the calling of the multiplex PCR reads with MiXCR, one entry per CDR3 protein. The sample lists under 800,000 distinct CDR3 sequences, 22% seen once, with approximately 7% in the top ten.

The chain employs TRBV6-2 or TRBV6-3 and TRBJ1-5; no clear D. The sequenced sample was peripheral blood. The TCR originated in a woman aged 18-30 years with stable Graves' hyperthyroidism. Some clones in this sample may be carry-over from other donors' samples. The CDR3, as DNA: TGTGCCAGCAGTTACTCGAGACGGAGGGAGTTGATTCGGAGCGAGCCCCAGCATTTT. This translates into CASSYSRRRELIRSEPQHF.